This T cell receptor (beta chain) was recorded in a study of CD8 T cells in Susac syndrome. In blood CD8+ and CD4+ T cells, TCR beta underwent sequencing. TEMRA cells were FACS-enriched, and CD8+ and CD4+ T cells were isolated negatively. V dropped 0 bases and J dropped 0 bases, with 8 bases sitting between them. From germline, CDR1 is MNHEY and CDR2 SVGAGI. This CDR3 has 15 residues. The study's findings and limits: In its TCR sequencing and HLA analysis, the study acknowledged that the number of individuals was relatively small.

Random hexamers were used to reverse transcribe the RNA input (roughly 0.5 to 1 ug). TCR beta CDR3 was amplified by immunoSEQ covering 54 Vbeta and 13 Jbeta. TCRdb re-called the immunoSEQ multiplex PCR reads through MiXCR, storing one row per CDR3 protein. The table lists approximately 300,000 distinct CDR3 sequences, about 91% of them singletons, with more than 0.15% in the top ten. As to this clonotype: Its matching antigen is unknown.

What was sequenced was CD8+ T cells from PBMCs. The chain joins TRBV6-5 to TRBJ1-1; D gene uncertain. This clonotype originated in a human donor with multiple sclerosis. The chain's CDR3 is CASSYSEILNTEAFF. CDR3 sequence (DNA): TGTGCCAGCAGTTACTCTGAGATTCTGAACACTGAAGCTTTCTTT.